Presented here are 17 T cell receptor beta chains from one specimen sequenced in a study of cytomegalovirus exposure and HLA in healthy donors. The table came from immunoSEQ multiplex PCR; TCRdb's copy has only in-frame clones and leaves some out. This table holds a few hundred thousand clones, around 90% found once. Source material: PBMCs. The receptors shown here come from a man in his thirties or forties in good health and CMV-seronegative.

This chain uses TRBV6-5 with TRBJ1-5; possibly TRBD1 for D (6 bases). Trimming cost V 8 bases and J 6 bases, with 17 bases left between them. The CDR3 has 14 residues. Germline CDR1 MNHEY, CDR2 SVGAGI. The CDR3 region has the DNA TGTGCCAGCCGGGACAACAAAGGGATTCAGCCCCAGCATTTT. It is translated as CASRDNKGIQPQHF.

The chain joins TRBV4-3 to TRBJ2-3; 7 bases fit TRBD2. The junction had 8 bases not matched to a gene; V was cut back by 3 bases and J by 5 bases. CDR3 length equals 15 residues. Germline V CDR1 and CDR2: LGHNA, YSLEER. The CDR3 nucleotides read TGCGCCAGCAGCCACTGGGGGGGGGTCGGAGATACGCAGTATTTT. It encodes CASSHWGGVGDTQYF.

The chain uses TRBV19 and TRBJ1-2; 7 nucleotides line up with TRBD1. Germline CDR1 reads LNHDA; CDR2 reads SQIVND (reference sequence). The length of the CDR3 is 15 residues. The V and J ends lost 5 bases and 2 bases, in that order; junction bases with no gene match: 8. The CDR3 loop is CASSFLGQKNYGYTF. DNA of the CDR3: TGTGCCAGTAGTTTTTTGGGACAGAAGAACTATGGCTACACCTTC. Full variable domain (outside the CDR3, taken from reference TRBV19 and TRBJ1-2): DGGITQSPKYLFRKEGQNVTLSCEQNLNHDAMYWYRQDPGQGLRLIYYSQIVNDFQKGDIAEGYSVSREKKESFPLTVTSAQKNPTAFYLCASSFLGQKNYGYTFGSGTRLTVV.

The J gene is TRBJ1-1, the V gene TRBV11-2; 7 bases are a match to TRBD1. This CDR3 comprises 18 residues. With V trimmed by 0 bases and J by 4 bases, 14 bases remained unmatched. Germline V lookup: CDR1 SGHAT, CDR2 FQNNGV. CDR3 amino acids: CASSLDQRGRAFGTEAFF. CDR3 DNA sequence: TGTGCCAGCAGCTTAGATCAGAGGGGGCGCGCCTTCGGCACTGAAGCTTTCTTT.

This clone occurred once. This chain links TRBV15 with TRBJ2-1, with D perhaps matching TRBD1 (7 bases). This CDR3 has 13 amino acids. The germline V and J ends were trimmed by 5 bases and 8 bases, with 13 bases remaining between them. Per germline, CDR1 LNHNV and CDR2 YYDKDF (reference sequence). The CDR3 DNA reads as TGTGCCACCAGCGGGCAGGGGGGCGATGAGCAGTTCTTC. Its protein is CATSGQGGDEQFF.

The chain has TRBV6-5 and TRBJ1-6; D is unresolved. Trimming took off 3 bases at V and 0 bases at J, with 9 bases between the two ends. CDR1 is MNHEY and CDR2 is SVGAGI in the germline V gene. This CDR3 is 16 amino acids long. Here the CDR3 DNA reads TGTGCCAGCAGTTATACCCCCAGCTCCTATAATTCACCCCTCCACTTT. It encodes CASSYTPSSYNSPLHF.

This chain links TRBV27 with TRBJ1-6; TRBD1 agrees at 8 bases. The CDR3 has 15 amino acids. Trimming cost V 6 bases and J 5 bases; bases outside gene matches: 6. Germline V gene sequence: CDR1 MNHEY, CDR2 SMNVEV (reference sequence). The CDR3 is CASSLGDRNNSPLHF. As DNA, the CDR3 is TGTGCCAGCAGCTTAGGGGACAGGAATAATTCACCCCTCCACTTT.

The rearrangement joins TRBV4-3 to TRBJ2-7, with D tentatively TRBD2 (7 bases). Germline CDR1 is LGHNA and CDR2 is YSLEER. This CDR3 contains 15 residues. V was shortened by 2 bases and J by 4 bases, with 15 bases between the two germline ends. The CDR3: CASSQRRGGLYEQYF. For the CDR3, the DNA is TGCGCCAGCAGCCAACGAAGGGGGGGCCTGTACGAGCAGTACTTC.

The CDR3, as DNA: TGCGCCAGCAGCCATGACTATTTCGATAGGACAGGGGGCTACGAGCAGTACTTC. It encodes CASSHDYFDRTGGYEQYF. The chain carries TRBV4-3 and TRBJ2-7; 10 bases are a match to TRBD1. CDR3 length: 18 residues. Germline values: CDR1 LGHNA, CDR2 YSLEER. Losses at the gene ends were 3 bases for V and 3 bases for J; bases not matched to a gene: 14.

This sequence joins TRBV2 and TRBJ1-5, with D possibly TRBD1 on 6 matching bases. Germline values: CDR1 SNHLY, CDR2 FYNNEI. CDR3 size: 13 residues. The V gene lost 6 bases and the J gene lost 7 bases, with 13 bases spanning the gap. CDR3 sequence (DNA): TGTGCCAGCAGATTTACAGGGAAACAGCCCCAGCATTTT. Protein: CASRFTGKQPQHF.

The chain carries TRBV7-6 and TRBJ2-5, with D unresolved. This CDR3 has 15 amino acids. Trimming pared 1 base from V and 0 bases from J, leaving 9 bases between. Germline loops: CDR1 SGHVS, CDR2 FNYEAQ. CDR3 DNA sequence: TGTGCCAGCAGCTTAGTCCGTTCGTACCAAGAGACCCAGTACTTC. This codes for CASSLVRSYQETQYF.

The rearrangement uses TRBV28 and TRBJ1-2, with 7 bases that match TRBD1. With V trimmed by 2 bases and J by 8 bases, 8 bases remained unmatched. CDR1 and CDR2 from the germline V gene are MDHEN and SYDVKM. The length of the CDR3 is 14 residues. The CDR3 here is CASSLRNRGKGYTF. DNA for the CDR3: TGTGCCAGCAGTTTAAGAAACAGGGGCAAAGGCTACACCTTC.

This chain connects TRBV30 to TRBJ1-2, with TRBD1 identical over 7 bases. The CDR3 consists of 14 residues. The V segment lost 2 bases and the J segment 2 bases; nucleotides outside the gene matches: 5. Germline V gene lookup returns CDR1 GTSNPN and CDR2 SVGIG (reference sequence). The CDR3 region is CAWSSGRGNYGYTF. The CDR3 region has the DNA TGTGCCTGGAGTAGCGGCAGGGGGAACTATGGCTACACCTTC.

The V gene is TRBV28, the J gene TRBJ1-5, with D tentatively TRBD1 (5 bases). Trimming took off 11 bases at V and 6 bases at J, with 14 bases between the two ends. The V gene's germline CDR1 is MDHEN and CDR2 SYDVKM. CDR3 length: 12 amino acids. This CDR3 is CAVRAPAQPQHF. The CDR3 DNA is TGTGCCGTCAGGGCTCCAGCTCAGCCCCAGCATTTT.

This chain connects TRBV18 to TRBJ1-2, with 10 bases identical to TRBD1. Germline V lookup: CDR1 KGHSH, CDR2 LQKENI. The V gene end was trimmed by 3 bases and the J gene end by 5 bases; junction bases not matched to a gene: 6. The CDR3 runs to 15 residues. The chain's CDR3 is CASSPGTGEGYGYTF. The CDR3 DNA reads TGTGCCAGCTCACCTGGGACAGGGGAAGGTTATGGCTACACCTTC.

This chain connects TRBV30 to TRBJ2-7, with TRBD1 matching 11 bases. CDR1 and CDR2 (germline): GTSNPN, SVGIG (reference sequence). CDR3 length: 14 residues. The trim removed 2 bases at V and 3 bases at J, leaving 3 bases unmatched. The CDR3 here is CAWSFGTGGYEQYF. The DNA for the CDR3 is TGTGCCTGGAGTTTCGGGACAGGGGGCTACGAGCAGTACTTC.

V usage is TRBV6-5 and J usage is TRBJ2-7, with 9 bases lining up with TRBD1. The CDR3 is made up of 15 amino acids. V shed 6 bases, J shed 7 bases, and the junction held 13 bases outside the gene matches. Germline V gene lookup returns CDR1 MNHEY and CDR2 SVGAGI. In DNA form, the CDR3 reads TGTGCCAGCAGCTCTCTTGGACAGGGGAGGGATGAGCAGTACTTC. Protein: CASSSLGQGRDEQYF.